Each of the 15 T cell receptor beta chains below was sequenced from the same sample in a study of CD4 T cells in relation to SARS-CoV-2 and coronaviruses. The antigens these receptors bind are not known. Only in-frame clones appear in the TCRdb table, and some are missing; sequencing was by immunoSEQ multiplex PCR. The sample yields 30,000 to 40,000 clones, under 80% seen once. The source material was memory CD4+ T cells from PBMCs, cultured in vitro. These receptor sequences come from an adult with COVID-19.

This clone has a count of ten or more. The rearrangement links TRBV7-2 to TRBJ2-1; no definite D call. Germline V gives CDR1 SGHTA, CDR2 FQGNSA. Between the trimmed V and J ends, which lost 3 bases and 14 bases, there was a span of 14 bases. CDR3 length equals 12 residues. The CDR3 DNA sequence: TGTGCCAGCAGCTTTTTAGACCGCGGAAAGTTCTTC. Its translation: CASSFLDRGKFF.

The chain is built from TRBV7-2 and TRBJ2-1; D not resolved. The CDR3 covers 14 residues. V was cut by 2 bases and J by 8 bases, with 13 bases left in between. Germline V gene sequence: CDR1 SGHTA, CDR2 FQGNSA. In nucleotides, the CDR3 is TGTGCCAGCAGCTTAATACCGCAGGTCCATGAGCAGTTCTTC. It yields the protein CASSLIPQVHEQFF.

This clone was observed once. CDR3 nucleotide sequence: TGTGCCAGCAGCGTAGGACTAGCGGGCCTCGCTAGCACAGATACGCAGTATTTT. It yields the protein CASSVGLAGLASTDTQYF. This rearrangement joins TRBV9 to TRBJ2-3; 10 bases align to TRBD2. Germline-derived CDR1 and CDR2 are SGDLS and YYNGEE. V trimming: 0 bases; J trimming: 0 bases; junction bases outside the gene matches: 7. CDR3 size: 18 residues.

V and J are TRBV3-1 (or the pseudogene TRBV3-2) and TRBJ2-1; no clear D gene. Trimming cost V 1 base and J 10 bases, with 8 bases left between them. Germline CDR1 is LGHDT and CDR2 is YNNKEL (reference sequence). The CDR3 covers 12 residues. The CDR3 loop is CASSQVEREQFF. The DNA of the CDR3 is TGTGCCAGCAGCCAAGTTGAAAGAGAGCAGTTCTTC.

This rearrangement joins TRBV10-3 to TRBJ1-2; D possibly corresponds to TRBD1 (6 bases). The length of the CDR3 is 13 residues. CDR1 is ENHRY, CDR2 SYGVKD, per germline. V was trimmed by 7 bases and J by 3 bases, leaving 12 bases between them. This CDR3 reads CAINQDRDYGYTF. Written as DNA, the CDR3 is TGTGCCATCAACCAGGACAGAGACTATGGCTACACCTTC.

The chain links TRBV11-3 to TRBJ2-1; TRBD2 aligns across 9 bases. The germline CDR1 and CDR2 sequences are SGHNT and YENEEA. This CDR3 is built from 16 residues. V shed 4 bases and J 3 bases; nucleotides not matched to a gene: 7. Here the CDR3 reads CASSSSSGIIYNEQFF. CDR3 DNA sequence: TGTGCCAGCAGCTCGTCTAGCGGGATTATCTACAATGAGCAGTTCTTC.

The rearrangement links TRBV2 to TRBJ1-3, with D unresolved. The CDR3 is 17 amino acids. Deletions cut 1 base from V and 0 bases from J, with 13 bases between. CDR1 is SNHLY, CDR2 FYNNEI, per germline. In DNA, the CDR3 is TGTGCCAGCAGTGAAGTGCTCCAGACCTTCTCTGGAAACACCATATATTTT. It codes for CASSEVLQTFSGNTIYF. Looking up the rest from reference TRBV2 and TRBJ1-3 gives the full variable domain: EPEVTQTPSHQVTQMGQEVILRCVPISNHLYFYWYRQILGQKVEFLVSFYNNEISEKSEIFDDQFSVERPDGSNFTLKIRSTKLEDSAMYFCASSEVLQTFSGNTIYFGEGSWLTVV.

This chain connects TRBV5-1 to TRBJ1-1; no clear D. The CDR3 has 13 residues. V lost 4 bases and J lost 0, with 7 bases in between. The germline V gene encodes CDR1 SGHRS and CDR2 YFSETQ. For the CDR3, the DNA is TGCGCCAGCAGCGAACCGATGAACACTGAAGCTTTCTTT. This gives the protein CASSEPMNTEAFF.

V and J are TRBV3-1 (or the pseudogene TRBV3-2) and TRBJ2-1; D not resolved. CDR1 LGHDT and CDR2 YNNKEL come from the germline V gene (reference sequence). The CDR3 length is 15 residues. V gave up 5 bases and J gave up 0 bases, with 11 bases separating them. The DNA for the CDR3 is TGTGCCAGCAGCTGGAACCGCGGCTCCTACAATGAGCAGTTCTTC. The encoded protein is CASSWNRGSYNEQFF.

The chain links TRBV5-6 to TRBJ2-5; D not resolved. This CDR3 has 15 residues. V lost 4 bases and J lost 3, with 16 bases in between. Germline lookup yields CDR1 SGHDT and CDR2 YYEEEE. The CDR3 DNA reads as TGTGCCAGCAGCCCCATTTGGCAAACCGAAGAGACCCAGTACTTC. Protein sequence: CASSPIWQTEETQYF.

There are a few counts of this clone. J is TRBJ2-1 and V is TRBV7-9; 8 positions match TRBD2. Germline-derived CDR1 and CDR2 are SEHNR and FQNEAQ (reference sequence). V was clipped by 3 bases and J by 5 bases; unmatched bases: 0. The CDR3 is 13 residues long. The CDR3 here is CASSFSGDNEQFF. The DNA for the CDR3 is TGTGCCAGCAGCTTTAGCGGGGACAATGAGCAGTTCTTC.

This chain connects TRBV19 to TRBJ1-5; the D gene is possibly TRBD1 (5 bases). CDR1 is LNHDA and CDR2 is SQIVND in the germline V gene (reference sequence). This CDR3 has 15 amino acids. Trimming removed 7 bases at V and 0 bases at J, with 13 bases between. In DNA form, the CDR3 reads TGTGCCAGTACCGATCAGGGAGTTAGCAATCAGCCCCAGCATTTT. Its protein is CASTDQGVSNQPQHF.

V usage is TRBV15 and J usage is TRBJ1-2; D possibly corresponds to TRBD1 (6 bases). The V end lost 2 bases, the J end lost 4 bases, and 11 bases lay between the germline ends. The length of the CDR3 is 14 residues. Germline CDR1 reads LNHNV; CDR2 reads YYDKDF (reference sequence). CDR3: CATSRSGGSYGYTF. The CDR3 region has the DNA TGTGCCACCAGCAGATCCGGGGGCAGCTATGGCTACACCTTC.

The rearrangement joins TRBV4-3 to TRBJ2-1; D tentatively fits TRBD1 or TRBD2 (5 bases each). V was pared by 0 bases and J by 8 bases, with 8 bases between. The CDR3 consists of 13 residues. Germline CDR1 reads LGHNA; CDR2 reads YSLEER. The CDR3, as DNA: TGCGCCAGCAGCCAAGATCGGGGCGATGAGCAGTTCTTC. It translates to CASSQDRGDEQFF.

The chain employs TRBV7-2 and TRBJ2-2; the D gene is possibly TRBD2 (6 bases). V was cut by 2 bases and J by 5 bases, with 15 bases left in between. The CDR3 sequence is 16 residues long. CDR1 and CDR2 from the germline V gene are SGHTA and FQGNSA. CDR3 DNA: TGTGCCAGCAGCTTAAGGTTCGGGGACTCGACCGGGGAGCTGTTTTTT. Its translation: CASSLRFGDSTGELFF.